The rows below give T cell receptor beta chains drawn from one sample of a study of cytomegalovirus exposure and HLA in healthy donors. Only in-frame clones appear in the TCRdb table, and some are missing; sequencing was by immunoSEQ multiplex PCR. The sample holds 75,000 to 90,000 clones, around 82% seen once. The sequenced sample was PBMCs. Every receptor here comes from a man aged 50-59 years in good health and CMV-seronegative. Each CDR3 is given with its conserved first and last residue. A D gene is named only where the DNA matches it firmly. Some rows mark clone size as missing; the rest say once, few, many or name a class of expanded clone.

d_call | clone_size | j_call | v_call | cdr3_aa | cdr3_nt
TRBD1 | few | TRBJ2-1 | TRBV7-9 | CASSLNSGGVNEQFF | TGTGCCAGCAGCTTAAACTCAGGGGGAGTCAATGAGCAGTTCTTC
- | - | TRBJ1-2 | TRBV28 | CASSLFLQDYGYTF | TGTGCCAGCAGTTTATTCCTACAGGACTATGGCTACACCTTC
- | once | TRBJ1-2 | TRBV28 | CASSSHGGAGPNYGYTF | TGTGCCAGCAGTTCCCATGGGGGGGCAGGGCCTAACTATGGCTACACCTTC
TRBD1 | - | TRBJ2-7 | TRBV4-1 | CASSLRTGAPYEQYF | TGCGCCAGCAGCCTACGGACAGGGGCCCCCTACGAGCAGTACTTC
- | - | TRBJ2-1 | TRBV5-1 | CASSLGVSGLDEQFF | TGCGCCAGCAGCTTAGGGGTTAGCGGTCTCGATGAGCAGTTCTTC
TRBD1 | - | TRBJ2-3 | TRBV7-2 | CASSPTGFRNTQYF | TGTGCCAGCAGCCCGACAGGGTTCAGGAATACGCAGTATTTT
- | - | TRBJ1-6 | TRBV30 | CAWSKGSSYNSPLHF | TGTGCCTGGAGTAAAGGGAGCTCCTATAATTCACCCCTCCACTTT
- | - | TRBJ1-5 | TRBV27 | CASSSGVSNQPQHF | TGTGCCAGCAGTTCAGGGGTCAGCAATCAGCCCCAGCATTTT
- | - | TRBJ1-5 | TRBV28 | CASSSPTGFNQPQHF | TGTGCCAGCAGTTCTCCTACAGGGTTCAATCAGCCCCAGCATTTT
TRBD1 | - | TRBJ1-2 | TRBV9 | CASSRDRDYTF | TGTGCCAGCAGCAGAGACAGGGACTACACCTTC
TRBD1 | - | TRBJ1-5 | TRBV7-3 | CASSKPGQGSIQPQHF | TGTGCCAGCAGCAAACCGGGACAGGGCTCTATTCAGCCCCAGCATTTT
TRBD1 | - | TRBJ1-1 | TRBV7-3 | CASSPHGTGDNTEAFF | TGTGCCAGCAGCCCCCATGGGACAGGGGATAACACTGAAGCTTTCTTT
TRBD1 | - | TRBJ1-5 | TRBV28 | CASRQGGGSNQPQHF | TGTGCCAGCAGACAGGGGGGCGGTAGCAATCAGCCCCAGCATTTT
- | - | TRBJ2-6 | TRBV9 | CASSREGTGANVLTF | TGTGCCAGCAGTCGGGAAGGGACTGGGGCCAACGTCCTGACTTTC
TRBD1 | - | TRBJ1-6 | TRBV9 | CASSARDSNSPLHF | TGTGCCAGCAGCGCCCGGGACAGCAATTCACCCCTCCACTTT
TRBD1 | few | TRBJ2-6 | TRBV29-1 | CSVTGNPSGANVLTF | TGCAGCGTGACAGGGAACCCCTCTGGGGCCAACGTCCTGACTTTC
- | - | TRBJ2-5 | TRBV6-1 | CASRGNLGGTQYF | TGTGCCAGCAGGGGGAACCTGGGGGGGACCCAGTACTTC
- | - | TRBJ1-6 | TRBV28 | CATQTYNSPLHF | TGTGCCACCCAGACCTATAATTCACCCCTCCACTTT
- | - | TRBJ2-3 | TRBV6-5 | CASGQLTDTQYF | TGTGCCAGTGGACAGCTCACAGATACGCAGTATTTT
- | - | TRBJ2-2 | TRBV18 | CASSPQNTGELFF | TGTGCCAGCTCACCCCAGAACACCGGGGAGCTGTTTTTT
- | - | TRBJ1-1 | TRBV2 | CASRSRMNTEAFF | TGTGCCAGCAGATCGAGAATGAACACTGAAGCTTTCTTT
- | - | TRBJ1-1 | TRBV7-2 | CASSLATGAKSEAFF | TGTGCCAGCAGCTTAGCAACCGGTGCGAAGAGTGAAGCTTTCTTT
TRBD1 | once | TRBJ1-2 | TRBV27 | CASDEGASVYGYTF | TGTGCCAGCGACGAGGGGGCGAGTGTGTATGGCTACACCTTC
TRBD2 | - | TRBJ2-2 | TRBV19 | CASSILFGGDTGELFF | TGTGCCAGTAGTATATTATTTGGGGGGGACACCGGGGAGCTGTTTTTT
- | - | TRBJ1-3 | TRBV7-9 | CASSLGSGAGNTIYF | TGTGCCAGCAGCTTGGGCTCAGGGGCTGGAAACACCATATATTTT
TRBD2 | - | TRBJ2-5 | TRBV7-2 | CASSLVHSGGGAQETQYF | TGTGCCAGCAGCTTAGTACATAGTGGCGGGGGGGCCCAAGAGACCCAGTACTTC
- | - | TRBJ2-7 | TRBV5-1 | CASSLGTDKEQYF | TGCGCCAGCAGCTTGGGTACGGACAAAGAGCAGTACTTC
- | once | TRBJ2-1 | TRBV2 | CASSDSTGAYNEQFF | TGTGCCAGCAGTGATTCGACGGGGGCCTACAATGAGCAGTTCTTC
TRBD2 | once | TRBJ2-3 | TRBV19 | CASSKRLPGLAGSTDTQYF | TGTGCCAGTAGTAAAAGGCTCCCGGGACTAGCGGGGAGCACAGATACGCAGTATTTT
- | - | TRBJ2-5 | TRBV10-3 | CAISVRAQETQYF | TGTGCCATCAGTGTCAGGGCCCAAGAGACCCAGTACTTC
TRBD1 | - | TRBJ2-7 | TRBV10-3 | CAIQGTGERGQYF | TGTGCCATCCAGGGTACAGGGGAAAGGGGGCAGTACTTC